This TCR beta chain was captured by sequencing in a study of blood T cell repertoires in COVID-19. The CDR3 has 16 residues. Losses at the gene ends were 1 base for V and 5 bases for J; bases not matched to a gene: 7. Germline V CDR1 and CDR2: MNHNS, SASEGT. Only in-frame clones appear in the TCRdb table, and some are missing; sequencing was by immunoSEQ multiplex PCR. The top ten hold around 1% of the sample, which has almost 200,000 clones, 85% seen once. Specimen: peripheral blood. The source of this sequence is a man aged 60 to 75 with COVID-19, enrolled during active disease. The rearrangement uses TRBV6-1 and TRBJ2-3; 9 nucleotides agree with TRBD2. CDR3 loop: CASSEVGGRVGDTQYF. Written as DNA, the CDR3 is TGTGCCAGCAGTGAAGTGGGCGGGAGGGTAGGAGATACGCAGTATTTT.